This T cell receptor (beta chain) came from a study of memory CD4+ T cells and cytomegalovirus serostatus. About the research overall: This sample comes from healthy Belgian adults, several CMV seropositive, approximately 25 seronegative.

Only in-frame clones appear in the TCRdb table, and some are missing; sequencing was by immunoSEQ multiplex PCR. This table holds about 61,000 clones, more than 75% found once. The sort gate was single viable CD3+CD4+CD8-CD45RO+ cells for memory CD4+ T cells. V gave up 6 bases and J gave up 0 bases; unmatched junction bases: 8. The CDR3 is 15 amino acids. The germline V gene has CDR1 MNHNY and CDR2 SVGAGI (reference sequence). Study-wide results and limits: CMV serostatus prediction reached median AUC approximately 0.95, or 0.91 with US-trained model.

Remarks on this clone: Its antigen remains unidentified.

V gene TRBV6-6 combines with J gene TRBJ2-7; 7 bases are a match to TRBD1. What was sequenced was memory CD4+ T cells from blood. The receptor comes from an adult in good health and CMV-seronegative. This CDR3 is CASRPTRQGSYEQYF. Written as DNA, the CDR3 is TGTGCCAGCAGGCCGACAAGACAGGGCTCCTACGAGCAGTACTTC.